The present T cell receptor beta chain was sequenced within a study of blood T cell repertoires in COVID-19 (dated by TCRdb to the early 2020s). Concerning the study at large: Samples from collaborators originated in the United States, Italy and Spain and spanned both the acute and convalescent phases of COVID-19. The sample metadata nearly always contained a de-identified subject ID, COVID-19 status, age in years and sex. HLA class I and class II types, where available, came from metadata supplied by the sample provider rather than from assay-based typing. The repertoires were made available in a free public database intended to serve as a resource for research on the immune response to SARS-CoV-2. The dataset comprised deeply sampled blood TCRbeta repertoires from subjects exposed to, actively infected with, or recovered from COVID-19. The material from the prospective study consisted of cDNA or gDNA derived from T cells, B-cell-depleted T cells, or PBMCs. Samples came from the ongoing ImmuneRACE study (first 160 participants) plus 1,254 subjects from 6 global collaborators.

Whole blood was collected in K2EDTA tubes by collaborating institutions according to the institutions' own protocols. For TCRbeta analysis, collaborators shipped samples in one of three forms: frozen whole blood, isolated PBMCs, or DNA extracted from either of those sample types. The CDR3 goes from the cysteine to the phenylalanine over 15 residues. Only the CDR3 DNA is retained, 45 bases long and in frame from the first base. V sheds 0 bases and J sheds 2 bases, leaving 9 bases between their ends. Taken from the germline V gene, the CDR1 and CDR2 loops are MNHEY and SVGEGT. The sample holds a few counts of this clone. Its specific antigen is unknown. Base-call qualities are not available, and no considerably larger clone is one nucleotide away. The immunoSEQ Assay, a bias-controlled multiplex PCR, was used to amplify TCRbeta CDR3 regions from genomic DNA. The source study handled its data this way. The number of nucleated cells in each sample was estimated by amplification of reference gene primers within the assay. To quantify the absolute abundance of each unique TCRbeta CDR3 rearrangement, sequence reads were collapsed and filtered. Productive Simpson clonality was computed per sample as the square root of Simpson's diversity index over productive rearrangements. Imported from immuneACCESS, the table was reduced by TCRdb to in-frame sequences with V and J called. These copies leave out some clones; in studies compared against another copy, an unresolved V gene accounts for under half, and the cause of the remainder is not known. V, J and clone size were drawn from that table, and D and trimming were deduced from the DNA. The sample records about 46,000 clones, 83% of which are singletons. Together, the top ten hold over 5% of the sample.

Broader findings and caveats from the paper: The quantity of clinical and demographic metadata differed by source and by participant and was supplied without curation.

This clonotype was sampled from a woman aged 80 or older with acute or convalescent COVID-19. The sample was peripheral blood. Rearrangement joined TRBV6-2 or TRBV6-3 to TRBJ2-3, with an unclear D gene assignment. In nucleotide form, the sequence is TGTGCCAGCAGTTACTCAAGACTCAACACAGATACGCAGTATTTT. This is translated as CASSYSRLNTDTQYF.